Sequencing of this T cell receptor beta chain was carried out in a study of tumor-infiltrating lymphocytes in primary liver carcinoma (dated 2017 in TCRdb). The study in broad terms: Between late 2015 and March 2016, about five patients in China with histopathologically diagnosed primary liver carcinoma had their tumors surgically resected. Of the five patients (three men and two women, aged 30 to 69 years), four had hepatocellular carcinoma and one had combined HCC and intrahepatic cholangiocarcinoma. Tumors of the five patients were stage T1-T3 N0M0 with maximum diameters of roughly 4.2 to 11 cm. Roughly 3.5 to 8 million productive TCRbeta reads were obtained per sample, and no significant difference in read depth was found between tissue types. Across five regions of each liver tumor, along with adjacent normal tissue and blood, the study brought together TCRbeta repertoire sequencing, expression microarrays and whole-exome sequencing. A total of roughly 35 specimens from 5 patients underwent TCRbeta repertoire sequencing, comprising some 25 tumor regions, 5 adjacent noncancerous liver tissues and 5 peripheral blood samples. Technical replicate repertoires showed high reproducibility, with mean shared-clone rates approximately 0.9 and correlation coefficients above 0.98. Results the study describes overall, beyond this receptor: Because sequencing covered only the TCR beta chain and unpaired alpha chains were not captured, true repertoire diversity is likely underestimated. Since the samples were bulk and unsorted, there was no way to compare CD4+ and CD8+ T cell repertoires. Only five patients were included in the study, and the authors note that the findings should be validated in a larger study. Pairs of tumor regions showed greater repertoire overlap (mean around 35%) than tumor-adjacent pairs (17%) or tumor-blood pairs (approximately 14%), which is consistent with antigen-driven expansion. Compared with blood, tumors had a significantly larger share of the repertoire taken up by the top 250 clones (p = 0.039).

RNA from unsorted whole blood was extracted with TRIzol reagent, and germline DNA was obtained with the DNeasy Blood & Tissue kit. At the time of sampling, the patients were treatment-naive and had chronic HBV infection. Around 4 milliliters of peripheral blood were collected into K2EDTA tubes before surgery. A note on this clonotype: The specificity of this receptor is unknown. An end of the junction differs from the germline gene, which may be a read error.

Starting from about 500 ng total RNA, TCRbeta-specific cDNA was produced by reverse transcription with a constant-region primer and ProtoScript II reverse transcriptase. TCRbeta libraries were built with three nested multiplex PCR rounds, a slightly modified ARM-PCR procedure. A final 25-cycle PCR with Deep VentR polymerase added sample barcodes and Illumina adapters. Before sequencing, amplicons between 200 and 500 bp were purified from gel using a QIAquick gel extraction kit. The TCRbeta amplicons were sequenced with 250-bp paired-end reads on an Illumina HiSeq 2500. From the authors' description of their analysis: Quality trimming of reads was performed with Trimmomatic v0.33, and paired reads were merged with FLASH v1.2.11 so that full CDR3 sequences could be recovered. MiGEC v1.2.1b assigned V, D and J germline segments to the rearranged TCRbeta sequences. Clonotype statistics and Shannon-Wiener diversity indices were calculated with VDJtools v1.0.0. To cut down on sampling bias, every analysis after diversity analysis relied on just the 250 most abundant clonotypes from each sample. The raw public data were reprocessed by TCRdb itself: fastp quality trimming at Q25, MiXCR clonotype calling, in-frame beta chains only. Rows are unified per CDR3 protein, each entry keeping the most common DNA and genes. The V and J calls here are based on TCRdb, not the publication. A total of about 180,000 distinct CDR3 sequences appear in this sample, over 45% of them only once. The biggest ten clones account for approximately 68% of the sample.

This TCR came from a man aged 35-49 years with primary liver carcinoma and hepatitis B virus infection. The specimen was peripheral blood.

The DNA sequence is given as TGCAGGGTTGAATCTGCGGGGCACTATTTT. It translates to CRVESAGHYF. The V and J segments used are TRBV29-1 and TRBJ2-3, with TRBD2 tentatively as D gene (6 bases match). From cysteine to phenylalanine, the CDR3 is 10 amino acids long. Just CDR3 DNA is preserved here, 30 bases in frame from base 1. Based on the germline V gene, the CDR1 and CDR2 sequences are SQVTM and ANQGSEA.